This T cell receptor (beta chain) was captured by sequencing in a study of T cells after yellow fever vaccination. Study-wide context: Preparation used SMART-Seq v4 Ultra Low Input for the low-cell-number fractions. Points from the study as a whole: Weaker in magnitude, the secondary response showed a faster peak on day 5 versus 15.

This clonotype has a count of ten or more. No antigen is known for it. Deletions cut 7 bases from V and 6 bases from J, with 19 bases between. The CDR3 contains 15 residues. MiXCR, run by TCRdb on the 5' RACE reads, gives a single entry per CDR3 protein. This sample carries about 300,000 distinct CDR3 sequences, 7.5% to 9% of them seen once, and the ten largest clones take around 3.3%. The J gene is TRBJ2-1, the V gene TRBV12-3 or TRBV12-4; D assignment may be TRBD1 or TRBD2 (7 bases each). The receptor was isolated from a man between 18 and 35 years old who received the YFV17D yellow fever vaccine. The sample was CD4+ T cells sorted from PBMCs, taken 5 days after the yellow fever booster vaccination. CDR3 nucleotide sequence: TGTGCCAGCAACTCCCAGGGGGGAGGGTTCAATGAGCAGTTCTTC. It is translated as CASNSQGGGFNEQFF.